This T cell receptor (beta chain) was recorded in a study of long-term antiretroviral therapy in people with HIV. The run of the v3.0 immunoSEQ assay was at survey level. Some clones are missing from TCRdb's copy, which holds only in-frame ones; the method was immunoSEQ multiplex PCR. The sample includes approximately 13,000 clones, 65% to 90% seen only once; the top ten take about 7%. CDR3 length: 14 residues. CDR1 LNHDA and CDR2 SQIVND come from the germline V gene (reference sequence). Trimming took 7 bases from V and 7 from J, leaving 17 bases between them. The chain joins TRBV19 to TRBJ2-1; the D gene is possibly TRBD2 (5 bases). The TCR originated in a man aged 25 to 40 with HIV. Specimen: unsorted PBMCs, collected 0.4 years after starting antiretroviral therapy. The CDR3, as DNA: TGTGCCAGTACCGTAGGGATCTCGGGGAATGAGCAGTTCTTC. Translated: CASTVGISGNEQFF.